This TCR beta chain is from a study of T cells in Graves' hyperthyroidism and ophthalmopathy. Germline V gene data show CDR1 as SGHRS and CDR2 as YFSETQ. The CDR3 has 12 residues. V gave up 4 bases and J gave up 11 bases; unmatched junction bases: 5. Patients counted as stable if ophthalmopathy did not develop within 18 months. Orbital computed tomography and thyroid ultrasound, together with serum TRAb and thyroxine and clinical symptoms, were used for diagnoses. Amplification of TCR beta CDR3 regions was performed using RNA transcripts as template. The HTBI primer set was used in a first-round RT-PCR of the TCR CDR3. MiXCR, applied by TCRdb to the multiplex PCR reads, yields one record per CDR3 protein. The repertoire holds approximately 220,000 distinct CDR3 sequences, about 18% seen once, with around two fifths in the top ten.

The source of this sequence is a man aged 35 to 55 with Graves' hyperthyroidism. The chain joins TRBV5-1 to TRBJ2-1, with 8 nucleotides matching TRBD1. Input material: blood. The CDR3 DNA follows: TGCGCCAGCAGCATCGACAGGGGCCAGCAGTTCTTC. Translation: CASSIDRGQQFF.